Described below is a single TCR beta chain sequence and its context. The antigen remains unidentified. The sample comes from a study of cytomegalovirus exposure and HLA in healthy donors. General study results and limits: Previously analyzed data showed that most TCR beta V segments were productive at a frequency of about 87% or about 30%. Donors belonging to an Asian-associated ancestry cluster reportedly showed fewer N-insertions in productive TCRs than the roughly 670-donor mean, according to what a later analysis found. It was approximately 160 TCR beta chains that were listed as cytomegalovirus-associated.

A multiplex PCR was run with 60 Vbeta primers and 13 Jbeta primers. TCRdb's table, derived via immunoSEQ multiplex PCR, lists solely in-frame clones and lacks some. The table has 150,000 to 200,000 clones, around 80% seen once. The CDR3 totals 14 residues. Germline V gene lookup returns CDR1 MDHEN and CDR2 SYDVKM. The trim removed 6 bases at V and 4 bases at J, leaving 3 bases unmatched. This TCR derives from a male donor in good health and CMV-seropositive. The V gene is TRBV28, the J gene TRBJ2-3; 11 nucleotides match TRBD2. Sequencing was done on a sample of PBMCs. This CDR3 reads CASRRLAGSDTQYF. The DNA of the CDR3 is TGTGCCAGCAGGAGACTAGCGGGATCAGATACGCAGTATTTT.